Below, 15 T cell receptor beta chains from the same sample are listed, as sequenced in a study of cytomegalovirus exposure and HLA in healthy donors. The PCR had 60 Vbeta and 13 Jbeta primers. Measured with immunoSEQ multiplex PCR; TCRdb has only the in-frame clones, and not every one. The table records some 130,000 clones, roughly three quarters of them present only once. Sequencing was done on a sample of PBMCs. The receptors were gathered from a woman in her sixties in good health and CMV-seronegative.

The chain is built from TRBV5-6 and TRBJ1-3; a possible D gene is TRBD1 (6 bases). The CDR3 is 15 amino acids. The germline gives CDR1 SGHDT, CDR2 YYEEEE. The germline V and J ends were trimmed by 6 bases and 0 bases, with 13 bases remaining between them. Here the CDR3 reads CASTLQGTSGNTIYF. CDR3 DNA sequence: TGTGCCAGCACCCTACAGGGAACCTCTGGAAACACCATATATTTT. Full variable domain (rest looked up from reference TRBV5-6 and TRBJ1-3): DAGVTQSPTHLIKTRGQQVTLRCSPKSGHDTVSWYQQALGQGPQFIFQYYEEEERQRGNFPDRFSGHQFPNYSSELNVNALLLGDSALYLCASTLQGTSGNTIYFGEGSWLTVV.

The genes are TRBV7-9 and TRBJ2-1; D might be TRBD1 (5 bases). The CDR3 consists of 18 residues. CDR1 is SEHNR and CDR2 is FQNEAQ in the germline V gene (reference sequence). V was cut by 1 base and J by 9 bases, with 25 bases left in between. CDR3 sequence reads: CASSLGPGRGANRGEQFF. The CDR3 nucleotides are TGTGCCAGCAGCTTAGGGCCAGGGCGCGGAGCAAATAGGGGTGAGCAGTTCTTC.

The chain links TRBV5-1 to TRBJ1-1; D is unclear. The V end was cut by 1 base, the J end by 1 base, with 11 bases between. The CDR3 extends over 15 amino acids. Germline V gives CDR1 SGHRS, CDR2 YFSETQ. CDR3 nucleotides: TGCGCCAGCAGCTTGCGGAGGGATAGGAACACTGAAGCTTTCTTT. Residues: CASSLRRDRNTEAFF.

The chain has TRBV5-6 and TRBJ1-2, with D maybe TRBD1 (5 bases). This CDR3 has 14 residues. Looked up from germline, CDR1 is SGHDT and CDR2 is YYEEEE. V dropped 1 base and J dropped 1 base, with 8 bases sitting between them. The CDR3 DNA follows: TGTGCCAGCAGCTTGCGACAGAGTAACTATGGCTACACCTTC. This gives the protein CASSLRQSNYGYTF. The full variable domain, its missing parts supplied by reference TRBV5-6 and TRBJ1-2, is DAGVTQSPTHLIKTRGQQVTLRCSPKSGHDTVSWYQQALGQGPQFIFQYYEEEERQRGNFPDRFSGHQFPNYSSELNVNALLLGDSALYLCASSLRQSNYGYTFGSGTRLTVV.

The chain carries TRBV11-1 and TRBJ2-7; TRBD1 matches 9 bases. Germline-derived CDR1 and CDR2 are SGHAT and FQDESV (reference sequence). CDR3 length: 15 amino acids. With V trimmed by 2 bases and J by 7 bases, 9 bases remained unmatched. In DNA, the CDR3 is TGTGCCAGCAGCTTATTTGGGGACAGGGTGCGAGAGCAGTACTTC. This gives the protein CASSLFGDRVREQYF.

The CDR3 coding sequence is TGTGCCAGCAGTGCGACATTGAGCTCTGGAAACACCATATATTTT. The encoded protein is CASSATLSSGNTIYF. The V gene is TRBV2, the J gene TRBJ1-3; no firm D call. This CDR3 contains 15 residues. Per the germline V gene, CDR1 is SNHLY and CDR2 is FYNNEI. V gave up 4 bases and J gave up 0 bases, with 10 bases separating them. Looking up the rest from reference TRBV2 and TRBJ1-3 gives the full variable domain: EPEVTQTPSHQVTQMGQEVILRCVPISNHLYFYWYRQILGQKVEFLVSFYNNEISEKSEIFDDQFSVERPDGSNFTLKIRSTKLEDSAMYFCASSATLSSGNTIYFGEGSWLTVV.

This clone was picked up a small number of times. V and J are TRBV28 and TRBJ1-1, with 8 bases that match TRBD1. In germline, CDR1 is MDHEN, CDR2 SYDVKM. V lost 6 bases, J lost 8 bases, and 11 bases stayed unmatched. This CDR3 has 14 amino acids. The CDR3: CASSPSGRQGEAFF. In DNA, the CDR3 is TGTGCCAGCAGCCCCAGTGGGAGACAGGGGGAAGCTTTCTTT.

The chain carries TRBV9 and TRBJ2-1; 9 bases map to TRBD1. Losses at the gene ends were 0 bases for V and 1 base for J; bases not matched to a gene: 5. The CDR3 loop spans 17 amino acids. Germline V gene lookup returns CDR1 SGDLS and CDR2 YYNGEE. The CDR3 protein is CASSVAGTGSSYNEQFF. For the CDR3, the DNA is TGTGCCAGCAGCGTAGCCGGGACAGGGTCATCCTACAATGAGCAGTTCTTC.

In its sample, this clone was seen a few times. The V call is TRBV2, the J call TRBJ2-7; 14 bases align to TRBD2. The CDR3 runs 16 residues. Germline values: CDR1 SNHLY, CDR2 FYNNEI. Trimming removed 1 base from V and 7 bases from J; junction bases left unmatched: 6. CDR3 DNA: TGTGCCAGCAGTGAAGAGGGGACTAGCGGGGGATTGGAGCAGTACTTC. It encodes CASSEEGTSGGLEQYF.

The chain joins TRBV29-1 to TRBJ2-7; D possibly corresponds to TRBD2 (5 bases). This CDR3 spans 13 amino acids. Trimming removed 4 bases at V and 3 bases at J, with 13 bases between. Germline values: CDR1 SQVTM, CDR2 ANQGSEA. Written as DNA, the CDR3 is TGCAGCGTTGCCGACCCGGGAATCTACGAGCAGTACTTC. Protein sequence: CSVADPGIYEQYF.

This clone was seen just once. The gene calls are TRBV7-2 and TRBJ2-6; no definite D call. Trimming took 1 base from V and 0 from J, leaving 10 bases between them. There are 17 residues in the CDR3. Germline V CDR1 and CDR2: SGHTA, FQGNSA. CDR3 amino acids: CASSLVAALSGANVLTF. The CDR3 region has the DNA TGTGCCAGCAGCTTAGTGGCGGCCCTCTCTGGGGCCAACGTCCTGACTTTC.

The chain carries TRBV27 and TRBJ2-3; TRBD2 matches at 8 bases. The CDR3 loop spans 17 amino acids. Unmatched junction bases numbered 7, after V lost 2 bases and J lost 0 bases. Looked up from germline, CDR1 is MNHEY and CDR2 is SMNVEV (reference sequence). The CDR3 DNA reads TGTGCCAGCAGTTTAGTTGGCGGGGGGCTCAGCACAGATACGCAGTATTTT. This encodes CASSLVGGGLSTDTQYF.

The chain is built from TRBV19 and TRBJ2-5, with 9 bases matching TRBD2. Germline V CDR1 and CDR2: LNHDA, SQIVND (reference sequence). CDR3 length: 16 residues. The ends lost 5 bases at V and 3 bases at J; junction bases unmatched: 10. The CDR3 DNA is TGTGCCAGTAGTTCACGCTCCCTAGCGGGGAAAGAGACCCAGTACTTC. Protein: CASSSRSLAGKETQYF. The full variable domain, with the rest looked up from reference TRBV19 and TRBJ2-5, is DGGITQSPKYLFRKEGQNVTLSCEQNLNHDAMYWYRQDPGQGLRLIYYSQIVNDFQKGDIAEGYSVSREKKESFPLTVTSAQKNPTAFYLCASSSRSLAGKETQYFGPGTRLLVL.

The chain couples TRBV5-6 to TRBJ2-7; tentatively, D is TRBD2 (6 bases). Trimming removed 3 bases from V and 2 bases from J, with 9 bases in between. The CDR3 is made up of 13 amino acids. Germline loops: CDR1 SGHDT, CDR2 YYEEEE. The CDR3 loop is CASSSGTAYEQYF. CDR3 in DNA: TGTGCCAGCAGCTCCGGGACTGCCTACGAGCAGTACTTC.

This clone appeared a single time. This chain connects TRBV11-3 to TRBJ2-7; 7 bases are shared with TRBD1. The length of the CDR3 is 15 residues. Germline loops: CDR1 SGHNT, CDR2 YENEEA. V trimming: 3 bases; J trimming: 2 bases; junction bases outside the gene matches: 7. The CDR3 coding sequence is TGTGCCAGCAGCTTTCGGCCAGGGGGTACCTACGAGCAGTACTTC. Translation gives CASSFRPGGTYEQYF.